Presented here are 10 T cell receptor beta chains from one specimen sequenced in a study of T-cell memory formation after mild COVID-19. TCRdb analysed the 5' RACE reads with MiXCR anew, one entry per CDR3 protein. The table has 280,000 or so distinct CDR3 sequences, over 7% seen once. Material for sequencing was PBMCs or a T cell subset sorted from them (not recorded which). The receptor source for this set is a man younger than 30 who had mild COVID-19 (a few samples of this study predate the infection). Cell type and time point are not known.

J is TRBJ1-2 and V is TRBV4-1, with D unclear. This CDR3 contains 16 residues. The V and J ends lost 2 bases and 4 bases respectively, with 17 bases between them. Germline V gene lookup returns CDR1 MGHRA and CDR2 YSYEKL. As DNA, the CDR3 is TGCGCCAGCAGCCAATCGGTCGAGAGACGATCCTATGGCTACACCTTC. Protein: CASSQSVERRSYGYTF.

This clonotype has a handful of counts. V usage is TRBV20-1 and J usage is TRBJ2-1, with 9 bases matching TRBD2. With 6 bases clipped from V and 9 bases from J, the junction kept 12 bases outside the gene matches. The CDR3 runs to 14 residues. The germline gives CDR1 DFQATT, CDR2 SNEGSKA (reference sequence). DNA of the CDR3: TGCAGTGCCATCGGGACTAGCTTCGGGGGTGAGCAGTTCTTC. It translates to CSAIGTSFGGEQFF.

In its sample, this clonotype was seen many times. The V gene is TRBV3-1, the J gene TRBJ2-1, with D perhaps TRBD1 or TRBD2 (7 bases each). This CDR3 has 16 residues. Trimming removed 4 bases at V and 2 bases at J, with 15 bases between. CDR1 is LGHDT and CDR2 is YNNKEL in the germline V gene (reference sequence). CDR3 bases: TGTGCCAGCAGCCTCAGGGGGGGCCCTACCTACAATGAGCAGTTCTTC. Encoded protein: CASSLRGGPTYNEQFF.

The chain couples TRBV7-9 to TRBJ2-5; 8 bases map to TRBD2. Germline V gene lookup returns CDR1 SEHNR and CDR2 FQNEAQ (reference sequence). This CDR3 spans 16 amino acids. The V segment lost 4 bases and the J segment 5 bases; nucleotides outside the gene matches: 12. CDR3 coding DNA: TGTGCCAGCAGCTACCCCGGGACTAGTGAGTTCGAGACCCAGTACTTC. Its protein product is CASSYPGTSEFETQYF.

This clonotype has a handful of counts. The CDR3 loop reads CASSLVGQQRETQYF. The CDR3 DNA sequence: TGTGCCAGCAGCTTAGTAGGTCAGCAACGCGAGACCCAGTACTTC. The chain recombines TRBV7-2 with TRBJ2-5; no firm D call. The V and J ends lost 1 base and 5 bases respectively, with 14 bases between them. Per germline, CDR1 SGHTA and CDR2 FQGNSA. CDR3 length equals 15 residues.

The chain is built from TRBV4-2 and TRBJ2-2, with D maybe TRBD1 (5 bases). Germline CDR1 is LGHNA and CDR2 is YNFKEQ. This CDR3 has 16 residues. V was cut by 1 base and J by 1 base, with 10 bases left in between. The CDR3 DNA is TGTGCCAGCAGCCAAGCCCAGACAGTGAACACCGGGGAGCTGTTTTTT. Residues: CASSQAQTVNTGELFF.

The genes are TRBV5-6 and TRBJ2-7; D is unresolved. This CDR3 has 10 amino acids. The germline CDR1 and CDR2 sequences are SGHDT and YYEEEE. The CDR3 DNA reads as TGTGTGAGACACTCCTACGAGCAGTACTTC. It codes for CVRHSYEQYF.

This clonotype showed up many times. The chain has TRBV7-8 and TRBJ1-1; 8 bases map to TRBD1. Germline V gene data show CDR1 as SGHVS and CDR2 as FQNEAQ. The V gene end was trimmed by 5 bases and the J gene end by 5 bases; junction bases not matched to a gene: 10. The CDR3 has 15 residues. The CDR3 coding sequence is TGTGCCAGCAGCCCTATCTCGGGACAGGCAACTGAAGCTTTCTTT. As protein: CASSPISGQATEAFF. Variable domain in full (rest from reference TRBV7-8 and TRBJ1-1): GAGVSQSPRYKVAKRGQDVALRCDPISGHVSLFWYQQALGQGPEFLTYFQNEAQLDKSGLPSDRFFAERPEGSVSTLKIQRTQQEDSAVYLCASSPISGQATEAFFGQGTRLTVV.

The chain employs TRBV5-6 and TRBJ2-7; D is tentatively TRBD1 or TRBD2 (6 bases each). CDR3 size: 16 residues. V shed 2 bases and J shed 6 bases, with 21 bases lying between them. Germline loops: CDR1 SGHDT, CDR2 YYEEEE. The CDR3 loop reads CASSFGGGRQGLEQYF. The CDR3 DNA reads as TGTGCCAGCAGCTTTGGAGGGGGGCGCCAGGGTCTCGAGCAGTACTTC. The complete variable domain, with remaining parts taken from reference TRBV5-6 and TRBJ2-7, reads DAGVTQSPTHLIKTRGQQVTLRCSPKSGHDTVSWYQQALGQGPQFIFQYYEEEERQRGNFPDRFSGHQFPNYSSELNVNALLLGDSALYLCASSFGGGRQGLEQYFGPGTRLTVT.

Only a few counts were recorded for this clonotype. The CDR3 loop reads CASSLRSRSSRTDTQYF. CDR3 DNA: TGTGCCAGCAGCTTGCGCTCCCGGAGTTCTCGCACAGATACGCAGTATTTT. The chain carries TRBV5-8 and TRBJ2-3; no clear D gene. V was cut by 1 base and J by 1 base, with 16 bases left in between. Per germline, CDR1 SGHTS and CDR2 YDEGEE. The CDR3 totals 17 residues. The variable domain in full, with the rest retrieved from reference TRBV5-8 and TRBJ2-3, is EAGVTQSPTHLIKTRGQQATLRCSPISGHTSVYWYQQALGLGLQFLLWYDEGEERNRGNFPPRFSGRQFPNYSSELNVNALELEDSALYLCASSLRSRSSRTDTQYFGPGTRLTVL.